The T cell receptor beta chain under discussion was sequenced for a study of Tregs in tolerant kidney transplant recipients. Related graft donors supplied nonmyeloablative bone marrow transplants, and mixed chimerism was transient. CD4+CD25+CD127- Tregs, CD4+CD25- non-Tregs, CD4 and CD8 cells were sorted. Profiled with immunoSEQ multiplex PCR; TCRdb holds only in-frame clones, not every one. Recorded for this sample: about 11,000 clones. The sample here was CD8+ T cells from blood (PBMCs), taken 24 months after the transplant. The receptor was derived from a human patient who received a combined kidney and bone marrow transplant. The graft donor may have contributed some T cells.

CDR3 DNA (partial): TGTGCCAGCAGTGAAATGGTCAGGGTGAGCTCCTACGAG. Its translation: CASSEMVRVSSYE. The CDR3 reads in full as CASSEMVRVSSYEQYF. This chain links TRBV6-1 with TRBJ2-7; D is possibly TRBD1 (5 bases). The CDR3 end falls 3 residues outside the read, so it is completed with the germline J gene. The ends were cut back, 2 bases at V and 0 bases at J, with 14 bases in the middle. The CDR3 loop spans 16 amino acids. The V gene's germline CDR1 is MNHNS and CDR2 SASEGT.